This T cell receptor (beta chain) is from a study of OX40 agonist ivuxolimab in advanced cancers. V lost 6 bases, J lost 7 bases, and 10 bases lay in between. CDR3 length: 11 amino acids. Germline V lookup: CDR1 MNHNS, CDR2 SASEGT. Method: immunoSEQ multiplex PCR; TCRdb's copy keeps in-frame clones and lacks some. This table has tens of thousands of clones, 75% to 90% appearing once. The table lists this clone with a few counts. The starting material was CD4+ or CD8+ T cells sorted from blood, obtained in a trial of the OX40 agonist ivuxolimab. The chain recombines TRBV6-1 with TRBJ2-7; no clear D gene. The TCR was taken from an adult with an advanced solid tumor such as melanoma, head and neck, liver or kidney cancer. The CDR3 region is CASRGMGEQYF. CDR3 in DNA: TGTGCCAGCAGGGGCATGGGGGAGCAGTACTTC.